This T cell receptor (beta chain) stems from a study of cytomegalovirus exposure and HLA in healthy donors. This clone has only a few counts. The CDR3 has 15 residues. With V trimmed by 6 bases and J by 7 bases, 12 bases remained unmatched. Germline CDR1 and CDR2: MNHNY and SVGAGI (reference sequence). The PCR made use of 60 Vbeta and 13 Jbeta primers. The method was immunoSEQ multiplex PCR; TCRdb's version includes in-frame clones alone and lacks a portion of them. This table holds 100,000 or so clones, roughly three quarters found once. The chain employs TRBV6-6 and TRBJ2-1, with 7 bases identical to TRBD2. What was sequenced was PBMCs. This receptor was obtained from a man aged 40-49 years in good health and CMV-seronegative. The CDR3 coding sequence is TGTGCCAGCAGGGAAATTACGGGGGGAAAAAATGAGCAGTTCTTC. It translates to CASREITGGKNEQFF.